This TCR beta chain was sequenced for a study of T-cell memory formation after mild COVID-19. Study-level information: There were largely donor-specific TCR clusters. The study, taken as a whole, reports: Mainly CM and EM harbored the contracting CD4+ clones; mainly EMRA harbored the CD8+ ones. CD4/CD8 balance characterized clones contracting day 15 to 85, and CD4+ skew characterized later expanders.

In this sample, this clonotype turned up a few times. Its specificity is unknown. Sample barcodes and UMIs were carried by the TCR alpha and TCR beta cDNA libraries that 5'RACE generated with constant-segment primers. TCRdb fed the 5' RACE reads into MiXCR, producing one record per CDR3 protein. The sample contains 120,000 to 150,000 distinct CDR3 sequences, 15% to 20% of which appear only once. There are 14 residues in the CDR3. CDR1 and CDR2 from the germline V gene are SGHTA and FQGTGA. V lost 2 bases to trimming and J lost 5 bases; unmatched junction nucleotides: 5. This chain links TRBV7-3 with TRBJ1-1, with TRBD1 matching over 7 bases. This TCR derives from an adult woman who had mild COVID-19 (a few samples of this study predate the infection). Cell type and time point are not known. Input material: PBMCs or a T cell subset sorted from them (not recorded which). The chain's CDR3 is CASSLRGGVTEAFF. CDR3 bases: TGTGCCAGCAGCTTACGAGGGGGCGTAACTGAAGCTTTCTTT.